Following are 4 T cell receptor beta chains from one sample sequenced in a study of T cells after yellow fever vaccination (dated 2019 in TCRdb). The sample's treatment or condition label is to be understood as: live attenuated yellow fever vaccine strain. The method was 5' RACE. The sequencing machine was an Illumina HiSeq 2500. TCRdb reworked the public reads: Q25 trimming with fastp, MiXCR clone assembly, productive beta chains retained. Rows are unified per CDR3 protein, each entry keeping the most common DNA and genes. Recorded for this sample are 450,000 to 550,000 distinct CDR3 sequences; 20% to 25% of them occurred a single time. The top ten constitute around 17% of the sample. Material: PBMCs, obtained 20 to 25 days after the first yellow fever vaccination. Receptors were obtained from a man in his late teens or twenties who received the YFV17D yellow fever vaccine.

This clonotype came up many times. One end of the junction fails to match germline, which may point to a read error. This sequence joins TRBV7-9 and TRBJ1-2, with D possibly matching TRBD1 (5 bases). Germline V lookup: CDR1 SEHNR, CDR2 FQNEAQ (reference sequence). The CDR3 loop spans 13 amino acids. The CDR3 DNA sequence: TGTGCCAGCAGTTTAGGGGCTAACTATGGCTACACCTTC. It translates to CASSLGANYGYTF. Full variable domain (remainder filled in from reference TRBV7-9 and TRBJ1-2): DTGVSQNPRHKITKRGQNVTFRCDPISEHNRLYWYRQTLGQGPEFLTYFQNEAQLEKSRLLSDRFSAERPKGSFSTLEIQRTEQGDSAMYLCASSLGANYGYTFGSGTRLTVV.

The rearrangement links TRBV7-8 to TRBJ1-1, with D unclear. Germline V CDR1 and CDR2: SGHVS, FQNEAQ. The CDR3 runs 16 residues. V dropped 6 bases and J dropped 6 bases, with 23 bases sitting between them. In nucleotides, the CDR3 is TGTGCCAGCAGTCATATCGTACAGACTGGGGTAGCTGAAGCTTTCTTT. As protein: CASSHIVQTGVAEAFF.

This clonotype appeared a few times. V and J are TRBV4-3 and TRBJ2-3, with D unclear. V lost 5 bases and J lost 4, with 19 bases in between. The CDR3 contains 16 residues. Germline CDR1 reads LGHNA; CDR2 reads YSLEER. The CDR3 loop reads CASSSAVGLFPDTQYF. The CDR3, as DNA: TGCGCCAGCAGCAGCGCAGTTGGGCTGTTCCCAGATACGCAGTATTTT.

DNA of the CDR3: TGTGCCAGCAGTTACTTTTCACGAAGGATCGAGGGGACTGAAGCTTTCTTT. This sequence encodes CASSYFSRRIEGTEAFF. The rearrangement joins TRBV6-5 to TRBJ1-1; perhaps TRBD1 as D (5 bases). Between the trimmed V and J ends, which lost 1 base and 5 bases, there was a span of 20 bases. CDR1 and CDR2 from the germline V gene are MNHEY and SVGAGI. The CDR3 covers 17 residues.